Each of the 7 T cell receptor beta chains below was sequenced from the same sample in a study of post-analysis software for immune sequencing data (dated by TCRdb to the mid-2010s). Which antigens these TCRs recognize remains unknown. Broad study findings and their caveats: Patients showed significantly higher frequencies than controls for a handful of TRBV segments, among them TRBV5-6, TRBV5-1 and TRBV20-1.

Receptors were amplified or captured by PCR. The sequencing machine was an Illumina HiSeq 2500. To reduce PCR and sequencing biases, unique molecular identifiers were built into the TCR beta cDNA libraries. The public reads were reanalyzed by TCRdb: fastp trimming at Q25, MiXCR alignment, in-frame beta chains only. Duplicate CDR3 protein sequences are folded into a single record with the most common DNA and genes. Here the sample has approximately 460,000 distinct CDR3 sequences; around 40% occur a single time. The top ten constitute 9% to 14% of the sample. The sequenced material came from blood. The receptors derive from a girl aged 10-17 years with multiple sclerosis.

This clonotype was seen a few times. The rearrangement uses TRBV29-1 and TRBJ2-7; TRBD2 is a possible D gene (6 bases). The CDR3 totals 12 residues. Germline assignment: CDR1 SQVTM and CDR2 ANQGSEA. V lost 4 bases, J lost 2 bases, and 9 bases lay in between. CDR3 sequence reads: CSVVAGTYEQYF. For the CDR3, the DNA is TGCAGCGTTGTCGCGGGAACCTACGAGCAGTACTTC.

The CDR3 bases are TGTGCCAGCTCCCCCCAGGAGAATCAGCCCCAGCATTTT. Translation gives CASSPQENQPQHF. This chain joins TRBV18 and TRBJ1-5; no clear D. This CDR3 is 13 amino acids long. Trimming cost V 6 bases and J 4 bases, with 10 bases left between them. From germline, CDR1 is KGHSH and CDR2 LQKENI. The variable domain in full, with the rest retrieved from reference TRBV18 and TRBJ1-5, is NAGVMQNPRHLVRRRGQEARLRCSPMKGHSHVYWYRQLPEEGLKFMVYLQKENIIDESGMPKERFSAEFPKEGPSILRIQQVVRGDSAAYFCASSPQENQPQHFGDGTRLSIL.

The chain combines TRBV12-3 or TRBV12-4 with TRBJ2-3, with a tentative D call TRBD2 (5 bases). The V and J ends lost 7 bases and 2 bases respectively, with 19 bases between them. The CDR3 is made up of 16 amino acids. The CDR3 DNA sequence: TGTGCCAGCACCCCGATAGGACTCCGAGACACAGATACGCAGTATTTT. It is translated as CASTPIGLRDTDTQYF.

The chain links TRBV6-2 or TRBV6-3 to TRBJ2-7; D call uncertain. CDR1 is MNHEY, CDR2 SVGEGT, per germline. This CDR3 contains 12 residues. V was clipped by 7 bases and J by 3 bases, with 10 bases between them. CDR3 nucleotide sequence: TGTGCCAGCACCCCCACGGGCTACGAGCAGTACTTC. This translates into CASTPTGYEQYF.

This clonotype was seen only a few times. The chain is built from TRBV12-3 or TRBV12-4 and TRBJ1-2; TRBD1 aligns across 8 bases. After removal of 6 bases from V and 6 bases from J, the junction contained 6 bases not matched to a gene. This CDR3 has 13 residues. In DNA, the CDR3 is TGTGCCAGCAGAACGACAGGGGACGATGGCTACACCTTC. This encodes CASRTTGDDGYTF.

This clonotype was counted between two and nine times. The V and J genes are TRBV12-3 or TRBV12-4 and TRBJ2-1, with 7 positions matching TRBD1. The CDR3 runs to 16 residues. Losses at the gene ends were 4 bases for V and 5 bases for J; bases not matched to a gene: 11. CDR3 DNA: TGTGCCAGCAGTTCCCACACCGGGACAGACAACAATGAGCAGTTCTTC. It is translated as CASSSHTGTDNNEQFF.

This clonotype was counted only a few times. In DNA, the CDR3 is TGTGCCAGCAGCCCACCCTTCAGGGAGGGCTACACCTTC. This gives the protein CASSPPFREGYTF. The gene calls are TRBV6-5 and TRBJ1-2; D might be TRBD1 (5 bases). The CDR3 length is 13 residues. CDR1 is MNHEY, CDR2 SVGAGI, per germline. Between the trimmed V and J ends, which lost 6 bases and 8 bases, there was a span of 16 bases.